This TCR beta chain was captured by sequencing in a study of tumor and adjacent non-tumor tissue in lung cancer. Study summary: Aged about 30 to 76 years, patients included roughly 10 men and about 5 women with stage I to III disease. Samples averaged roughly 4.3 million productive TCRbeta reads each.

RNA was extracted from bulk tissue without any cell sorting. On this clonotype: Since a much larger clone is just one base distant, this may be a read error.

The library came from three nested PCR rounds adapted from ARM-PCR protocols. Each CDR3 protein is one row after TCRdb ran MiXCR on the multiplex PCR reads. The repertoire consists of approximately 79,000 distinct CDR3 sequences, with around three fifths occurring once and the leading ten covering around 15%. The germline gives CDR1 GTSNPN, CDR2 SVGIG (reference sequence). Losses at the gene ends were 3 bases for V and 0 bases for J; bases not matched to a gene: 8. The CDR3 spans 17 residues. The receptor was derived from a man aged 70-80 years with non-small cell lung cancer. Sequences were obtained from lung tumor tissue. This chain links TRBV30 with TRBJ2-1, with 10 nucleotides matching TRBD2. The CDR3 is CAWRSSSGSLSYNEQFF. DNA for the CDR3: TGTGCCTGGAGGTCGTCTAGCGGGAGCCTCTCCTACAATGAGCAGTTCTTC.